Listed below are T cell receptor beta chains from one sample, sequenced in a study of regulatory T cells in long-lasting Graves disease. One entry per CDR3 protein results from TCRdb running MiXCR on the multiplex PCR reads. Of roughly 360,000 distinct CDR3 sequences in the sample, about 11% were seen once. This sample was also put to use in a study of T cells in Graves' hyperthyroidism and ophthalmopathy.

Here the sequenced sample was peripheral blood mononuclear cells (PBMCs), taken at new diagnosis, from a patient treated with antithyroid drugs. These receptors originate from a woman under 30 with Graves disease. Each CDR3 is given with its conserved first and last residue. The D gene is left open where the match is weak. Only some rows state a clone size, as once, few, many or a class for expanded clones.

>-|TRBV7-2|many|TRBJ1-1
TGTGCCAGCAGCATGTTTTTAGGGGGGGGGACTGAAGCTTTCTTT
CASSMFLGGGTEAFF
>-|TRBV2|many|TRBJ1-6
TGTGCCAGCAGTAAGGATATTAGTTCACCCCTCCACTTT
CASSKDISSPLHF
>-|TRBV20-1|-|TRBJ2-1
TGCAGTGCTAGCCCTGGAGTTGTAGGCAATGAGCAGTTCTTC
CSASPGVVGNEQFF
>TRBD1|TRBV7-2|many|TRBJ2-7
TGTGCCAGCAGAGAACAGGGGGTAGGGTACGAGCAGTACTTC
CASREQGVGYEQYF
>TRBD1|TRBV12-3/TRBV12-4|many|TRBJ1-1
TGTGCCAGCAGGCCCGACAGGGGAAGCACTGAAGCTTTCTTT
CASRPDRGSTEAFF
>-|TRBV10-3|-|TRBJ2-3
TGTGCCATCAGTGACAGTACAGATACGCAGTATTTT
CAISDSTDTQYF
>TRBD1|TRBV28|-|TRBJ1-2
TGTGCCAGCAGGTCCGGGACAGGGTCTGGCTACACCTTC
CASRSGTGSGYTF
>TRBD1|TRBV7-9|-|TRBJ1-1
TGTGCCAGCAGCTTTCAGGGGGGATGGAACACTGAAGCTTTCTTT
CASSFQGGWNTEAFF
>TRBD2|TRBV3-1|many|TRBJ2-7
TGTGCCAGCAGCCGCCTAGCGGGACGGGCCTACGAGCAGTACTTC
CASSRLAGRAYEQYF
>TRBD1|TRBV20-1|few|TRBJ2-2
TGCAGTGCTAGAGATCTGAGGGGACAGGGGTCCCCCGGGGAGCTGTTTTTT
CSARDLRGQGSPGELFF
>-|TRBV7-9|many|TRBJ2-2
TGTGCCAGCAGCTTAGTACAAAACACCGGGGAGCTGTTTTTT
CASSLVQNTGELFF
>-|TRBV20-1|many|TRBJ2-2
TGCAGTGCTAGACTAGGGGGGGGCCAAAACACCGGGGAGCTGTTTTTT
CSARLGGGQNTGELFF
>-|TRBV2|many|TRBJ2-5
TGTGCCAGCAGTGGCCCCCTTTTAGCGGAGAATCAAGAGACCCAGTACTTC
CASSGPLLAENQETQYF
>TRBD2|TRBV7-9|few|TRBJ2-1
TGTGCCAGCATCCACGGGAGTAGCGGGAGGATAAATGAGCAGTTCTTC
CASIHGSSGRINEQFF
>-|TRBV6-1|few|TRBJ2-7
TGTGCCAGCGGTCCGCAACTAGCAGGGCTCGAGCAGTACTTC
CASGPQLAGLEQYF
>TRBD2|TRBV4-1|many|TRBJ2-7
TGCGCCAGCAGCCAAGGAGGGACTAACTACGAGCAGTACTTC
CASSQGGTNYEQYF
>TRBD2|TRBV7-2|many|TRBJ2-3
TGTGCCAGCAGCTATAGGACTAGTGGAGATACGCAGTATTTT
CASSYRTSGDTQYF
>-|TRBV6-2/TRBV6-3|many|TRBJ2-1
TGTGCCAGCAGTTACTCGAGGAACTACAATGAGCAGTTCTTC
CASSYSRNYNEQFF
>TRBD1|TRBV25-1|-|TRBJ2-2
TGCGCCAGCAGTGTGACAGGGCCCGGGGAGCTGTTTTTT
CASSVTGPGELFF
>-|TRBV18|many|TRBJ2-7
TGTGCCAGCTCTCCGGGGGACTACGAGCAGTACTTC
CASSPGDYEQYF
>TRBD2|TRBV6-2/TRBV6-3|many|TRBJ2-1
TGTGCCAGCAGACTCGACGGACTAGCGGGACCCAATGAGCAGTTCTTC
CASRLDGLAGPNEQFF
>-|TRBV7-6|few|TRBJ2-5
TGTGCCAGCAGCCCCAACTTCGGCAACCAAGAGACCCAGTACTTC
CASSPNFGNQETQYF
>TRBD1|TRBV6-5|many|TRBJ2-1
TGTGCCAGCAGTTACTCGATCTGGACAGGGGCCAATGAGCAGTTCTTC
CASSYSIWTGANEQFF
>TRBD2|TRBV29-1|many|TRBJ2-3
TGCAGCGTCAGGGGACCGGGACTAGCTCCGTCAGATACGCAGTATTTT
CSVRGPGLAPSDTQYF
>-|TRBV5-1|many|TRBJ2-1
TGCGCCAGCTCGGGCCGGAGAGAGCAGTTCTTC
CASSGRREQFF
>-|TRBV9|many|TRBJ2-5
TGTGCCAGCAGCGTAGGATCCCAACGCCCGCGGTACTTC
CASSVGSQRPRYF
>-|TRBV12-3/TRBV12-4|many|TRBJ1-5
TGTGCCAGCAGTCGTCGCCCAGGGCAGGGCAGCAATCAGCCCCAGCATTTT
CASSRRPGQGSNQPQHF
>-|TRBV12-3/TRBV12-4|many|TRBJ2-1
TGTGCCAGCAGTTCCTCCGTAGCCTTAGGCAATGAGCAGTTCTTC
CASSSSVALGNEQFF
>-|TRBV19|few|TRBJ1-5
TGTGCCAGTAGTATAGAACCCAGGGCAAATCAGCCCCAGCATTTT
CASSIEPRANQPQHF
>-|TRBV4-1|-|TRBJ1-6
TGCGCCAGCAGCTGGACCGGGGGACATAATTCACCCCTCCACTTT
CASSWTGGHNSPLHF
>-|TRBV7-9|few|TRBJ2-2
TGTGCCAGCAGCGGAGGGGCTAGGAACACCGGGGAGCTGTTTTTT
CASSGGARNTGELFF
>TRBD1|TRBV7-2|many|TRBJ1-2
TGTGCCAGCAGCCTACAGGGGATCGGCTATGGCTACACCTTC
CASSLQGIGYGYTF
>-|TRBV3-1|-|TRBJ1-4
TGTGCCAGCAGCCCGCGAGCAGGGTTGGAGGAAAAACTGTTTTTT
CASSPRAGLEEKLFF
>-|TRBV5-1|many|TRBJ1-1
TGCGCCAGCAGCCCCACCGGGGCAGGGAACACTGAAGCTTTCTTT
CASSPTGAGNTEAFF
>TRBD2|TRBV2|many|TRBJ2-5
TGTGCCAGCAGGGGACTAGCGGGGTGGTTAGAGACCCAGTACTTC
CASRGLAGWLETQYF
>-|TRBV28|-|TRBJ1-2
TGTGCCAGCAGTTTGGGCCTCGAACCTGGCTACACCTTC
CASSLGLEPGYTF
>TRBD1|TRBV5-4|-|TRBJ1-3
TGTGCCGGCAGCTGGACAGGGCGTGGAGACACCATATATTTT
CAGSWTGRGDTIYF
>TRBD1|TRBV29-1|-|TRBJ2-1
TGCAGCGTTGGGGGGACAGGGGGTGAGCAGTTCTTC
CSVGGTGGEQFF
>-|TRBV7-2|many|TRBJ1-2
TGTGCCAGCAGCTTATCCCGACGGGTGAACTATGGCTACACCTTC
CASSLSRRVNYGYTF
>-|TRBV4-3|few|TRBJ2-7
TGCGCCAGCAGCCAAGATGCCGTGGCCGTCCCCTACGAGCAGTACTTC
CASSQDAVAVPYEQYF
>-|TRBV9|many|TRBJ2-7
TGTGCCAGCAGCGTCAGACAGGACCTTTGGAGCGAGCAGTACTTC
CASSVRQDLWSEQYF